Following are 7 T cell receptor beta chains from one sample sequenced in a study of glioma-infiltrating T cells. The iRepertoire nested amplicon-rescue multiplex PCR amplified TCR alpha and beta CDR3s from RNA. Each CDR3 protein is one row after TCRdb ran MiXCR on the multiplex PCR reads. The sample comprises about 140,000 distinct CDR3 sequences, about 39% of which are singletons, and over 15% rests with the top ten. The sequenced material came from glioma tissue, nonneoplastic brain tissue, or PBMCs (not recorded which). Receptors originate from a human donor with low-grade glioma or glioblastoma, undergoing nonglioma brain surgery, or in good health (not recorded which).

This clonotype was seen a handful of times. The CDR3 region has the DNA TGTGCCAGCAGTAATACCTACCGGGGAGGGGATGACGAGCCCCAGCATTTT. It is translated as CASSNTYRGGDDEPQHF. The V gene is TRBV28, the J gene TRBJ1-5, with a possible D match to TRBD1 (5 bases). Trimming removed 5 bases from V and 8 bases from J, with 25 bases in between. The CDR3 contains 17 residues. Germline CDR1 and CDR2: MDHEN and SYDVKM. The entire variable domain, with the rest obtained from reference TRBV28 and TRBJ1-5, is as follows: DVKVTQSSRYLVKRTGEKVFLECVQDMDHENMFWYRQDPGLGLRLIYFSYDVKMKEKGDIPEGYSVSREKKERFSLILESASTNQTSMYLCASSNTYRGGDDEPQHFGDGTRLSIL.

This clonotype was recorded many times. This chain uses TRBV12-3 or TRBV12-4 with TRBJ1-1; D gene uncertain. V lost 1 base and J lost 2, with 5 bases in between. This CDR3 comprises 13 residues. The CDR3 DNA reads TGTGCCAGCAGTTTAGGCGTAAACACTGAAGCTTTCTTT. Translating it yields CASSLGVNTEAFF.

Only one count was recorded for this clonotype. The rearrangement uses TRBV7-2 and TRBJ1-1, with D uncertain. Germline V gene sequence: CDR1 SGHTA, CDR2 FQGNSA. The CDR3 length is 15 residues. V lost 3 bases and J lost 0, with 11 bases in between. The CDR3, as DNA: TGTGCCAGCAGCTTTGGGTTAACAATGAACACTGAAGCTTTCTTT. This translates into CASSFGLTMNTEAFF.

As for this clonotype: An end of the junction differs from the germline gene, which may be a read error. V gene TRBV6-5 combines with J gene TRBJ2-7; D gene uncertain. CDR3 length: 13 residues. CDR1 and CDR2 (germline): MNHEY, SVGAGI. This CDR3 reads CASGYRFSYEQYF. Here the CDR3 DNA reads TGTGCCAGCGGTTACCGGTTTTCCTACGAGCAGTACTTC.

V and J are TRBV24-1 and TRBJ2-3; D unresolved. Trimming stripped 6 bases from V and 0 bases from J, with 9 bases between. Germline CDR1 reads KGHDR; CDR2 reads SFDVKD. The CDR3 is 14 residues long. The CDR3: CATSYPESTDTQYF. Written as DNA, the CDR3 is TGTGCCACCAGTTACCCGGAAAGCACAGATACGCAGTATTTT.

The chain combines TRBV4-1 with TRBJ1-5; D is unresolved. V lost 0 bases to trimming and J lost 0 bases, with 9 bases between them. The CDR3 runs to 16 residues. In germline, CDR1 is MGHRA, CDR2 YSYEKL. CDR3 loop: CASSQDSAVSNQPQHF. The CDR3 DNA reads TGCGCCAGCAGCCAAGACTCCGCGGTTAGCAATCAGCCCCAGCATTTT.

In this sample, this clonotype turned up a few times. The chain is built from TRBV25-1 and TRBJ1-1, with D perhaps matching TRBD1 (5 bases). The CDR3 consists of 15 residues. Trimming shortened V by 4 bases and J by 3 bases, and 15 bases separated the two germline ends. Germline loops: CDR1 MGHDK, CDR2 SYGVNS. The CDR3 reads CASSAARGIHTEAFF. Written as DNA, the CDR3 is TGTGCCAGCAGTGCGGCCCGGGGGATCCACACTGAAGCTTTCTTT.